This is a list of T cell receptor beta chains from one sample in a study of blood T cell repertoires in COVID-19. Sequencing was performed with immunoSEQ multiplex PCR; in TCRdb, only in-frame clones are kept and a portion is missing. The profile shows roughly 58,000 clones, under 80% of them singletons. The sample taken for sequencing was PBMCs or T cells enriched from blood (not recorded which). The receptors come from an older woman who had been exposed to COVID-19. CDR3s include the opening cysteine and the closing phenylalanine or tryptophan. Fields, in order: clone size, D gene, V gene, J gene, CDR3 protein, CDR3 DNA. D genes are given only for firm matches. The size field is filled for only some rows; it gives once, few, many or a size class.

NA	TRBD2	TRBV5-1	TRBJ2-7	CASSSGIAGGPISYEQYF	TGCGCCAGCAGCTCTGGGATAGCGGGGGGGCCGATCAGCTACGAGCAGTACTTC
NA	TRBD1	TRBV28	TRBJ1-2	CASSQGQNYGYTF	TGTGCCAGCAGCCAGGGACAGAACTATGGCTACACCTTC
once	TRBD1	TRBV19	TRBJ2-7	CASSRTGNSYEQYF	TGTGCCAGTAGTCGGACAGGGAACTCCTACGAGCAGTACTTC
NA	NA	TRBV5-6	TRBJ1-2	CASSLNRNYGYTF	TGTGCCAGCAGCTTAAACAGGAACTATGGCTACACCTTC
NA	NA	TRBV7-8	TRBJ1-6	CASSLTYDTWGLRGSPLHF	TGTGCCAGCAGCTTAACTTATGACACCTGGGGTCTCCGAGGGTCACCCCTCCACTTT
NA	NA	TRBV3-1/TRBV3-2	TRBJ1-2	CASSQGYPKTNYGYTF	TGTGCCAGCAGCCAAGGGTACCCCAAGACAAACTATGGCTACACCTTC
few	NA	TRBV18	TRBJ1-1	CASSPKQGSTEAFF	TGTGCCAGCTCACCAAAACAGGGAAGTACTGAAGCTTTCTTT
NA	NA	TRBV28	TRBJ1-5	CASTLVSNQPQHF	TGTGCCAGCACCTTAGTTAGCAATCAGCCCCAGCATTTT
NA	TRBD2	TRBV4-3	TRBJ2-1	CASSIAGPHNEQFF	TGCGCCAGCAGTATAGCGGGACCCCACAATGAGCAGTTCTTC
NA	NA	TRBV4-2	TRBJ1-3	CASRPIRDTIYF	TGTGCCAGCAGACCTATCCGGGACACCATATATTTT
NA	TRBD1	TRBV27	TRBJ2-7	CASSLSRTGLVEQYF	TGTGCCAGCAGTTTATCCCGGACAGGGTTGGTCGAGCAGTACTTC
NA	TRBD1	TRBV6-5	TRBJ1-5	CASRDRGPNQPQHF	TGTGCCAGCAGAGACAGGGGGCCTAATCAGCCCCAGCATTTT
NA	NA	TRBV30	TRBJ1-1	CAWTQGRQTEAFF	TGTGCCTGGACGCAGGGGCGACAGACTGAAGCTTTCTTT
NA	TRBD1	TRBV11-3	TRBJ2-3	CASSSGQGVGGDTQYF	TGTGCCAGCAGCTCGGGACAGGGGGTCGGGGGAGATACGCAGTATTTT
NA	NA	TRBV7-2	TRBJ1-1	CASSTNGGSEAFF	TGTGCCAGCAGCACTAACGGTGGCTCTGAAGCTTTCTTT
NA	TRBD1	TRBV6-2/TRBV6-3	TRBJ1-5	CASSYSFGTGGAPSNQPQHF	TGTGCCAGCAGTTACTCGTTTGGGACAGGGGGCGCCCCGAGCAATCAGCCCCAGCATTTT
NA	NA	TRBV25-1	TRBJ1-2	CASSERQQNYGYTF	TGTGCCAGCAGTGAGAGACAGCAAAATTATGGCTACACCTTC
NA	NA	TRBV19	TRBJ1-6	CATTETGNSPLHF	TGTGCCACCACAGAAACAGGGAATTCACCCCTCCACTTT
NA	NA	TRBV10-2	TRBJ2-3	CASSVERYTDTQYF	TGCGCCAGCAGTGTTGAGCGGTACACAGATACGCAGTATTTT
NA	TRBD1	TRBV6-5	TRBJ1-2	CASKETGSSGYTF	TGTGCCAGCAAAGAGACAGGGTCAAGTGGCTACACCTTC
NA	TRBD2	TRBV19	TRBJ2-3	CASSFPGGSDDTQYF	TGTGCCAGTAGTTTCCCGGGCGGGAGTGACGATACGCAGTATTTT
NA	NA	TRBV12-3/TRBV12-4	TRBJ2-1	CASSLGVRLAHFF	TGTGCCAGCAGTTTAGGCGTTCGGCTAGCCCACTTCTTC
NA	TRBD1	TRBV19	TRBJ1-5	CASSIVWTGTGQPQHF	TGTGCCAGTAGTATTGTCTGGACAGGGACAGGTCAGCCCCAGCATTTT
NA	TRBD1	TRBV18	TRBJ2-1	CASSPTGNEQFF	TGTGCCAGCTCTCCGACAGGGAATGAGCAGTTCTTC
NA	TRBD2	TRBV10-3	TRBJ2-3	CAISLSGAGGTDTQYF	TGTGCCATCAGCCTTTCAGGTGCGGGAGGCACAGATACGCAGTATTTT
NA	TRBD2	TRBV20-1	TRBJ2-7	CSASISGGMGSEQYF	TGCAGTGCTAGTATCAGCGGGGGAATGGGGAGCGAGCAGTACTTC
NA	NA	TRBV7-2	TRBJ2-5	CASSPALAETQYF	TGTGCCAGCAGCCCGGCTCTAGCGGAGACCCAGTACTTC
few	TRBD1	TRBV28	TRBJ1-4	CASSLTGVEKLFF	TGTGCCAGCAGTTTAACAGGGGTTGAAAAACTGTTTTTT
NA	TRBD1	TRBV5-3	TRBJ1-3	CARDQFPGGSGNTIYF	TGTGCCAGAGATCAATTCCCAGGGGGCTCTGGAAACACCATATATTTT
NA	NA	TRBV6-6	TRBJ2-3	CASSYSGMGTQYF	TGTGCCAGCAGTTACTCGGGCATGGGTACGCAGTATTTT
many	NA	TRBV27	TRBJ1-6	CASSPPGRSLLHF	TGTGCCAGCAGCCCCCCAGGTCGATCCTTGCTCCACTTT
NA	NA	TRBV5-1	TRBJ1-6	CASRPVYNSPLHF	TGCGCCAGCAGACCAGTCTATAATTCACCCCTCCACTTT
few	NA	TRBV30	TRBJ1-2	CAWSSKKGVGDYGYTF	TGTGCCTGGAGTTCCAAAAAGGGGGTTGGGGATTACGGCTACACCTTC
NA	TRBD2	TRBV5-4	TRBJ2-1	CASSRGLAGIGSYNEQFF	TGTGCCAGCAGCCGGGGACTAGCGGGGATCGGCTCCTACAATGAGCAGTTCTTC
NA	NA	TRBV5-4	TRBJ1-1	CASSLTAATEAFF	TGTGCCAGCAGCTTGACTGCTGCGACTGAAGCTTTCTTT
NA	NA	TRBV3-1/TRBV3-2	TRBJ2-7	CASSRGPTYEQYF	TGTGCCAGCAGCCGGGGCCCAACCTACGAGCAGTACTTC
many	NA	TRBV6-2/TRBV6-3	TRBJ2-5	CASSWREWETQYF	TGTGCCAGCAGTTGGAGGGAGTGGGAGACCCAGTACTTC
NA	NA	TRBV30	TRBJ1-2	CAWRSQGPRYTF	TGTGCCTGGAGATCCCAGGGTCCGCGCTACACCTTC
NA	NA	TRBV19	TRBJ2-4	CASRGGAGNIQYF	TGTGCCAGTAGAGGAGGGGCAGGGAACATTCAGTACTTC
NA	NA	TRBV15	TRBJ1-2	CATSRDLGGYTF	TGTGCCACCAGCAGAGATCTCGGGGGCTACACCTTC
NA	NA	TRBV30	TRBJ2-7	CAWSISSYEQYF	TGTGCCTGGAGCATTAGCTCCTACGAGCAGTACTTC
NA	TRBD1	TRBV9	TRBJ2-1	CASSVKTGDEQFF	TGTGCCAGCAGCGTAAAGACAGGGGATGAGCAGTTCTTC
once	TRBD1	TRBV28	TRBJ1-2	CASTPGGSYGYTF	TGTGCCAGCACCCCAGGGGGGTCCTATGGCTACACCTTC
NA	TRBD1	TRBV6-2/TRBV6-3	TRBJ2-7	CASSYSTGQGYEQYF	TGTGCCAGCAGTTACTCGACGGGACAGGGGTACGAGCAGTACTTC
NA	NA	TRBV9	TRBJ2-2	CASSVAGGGSGELFF	TGTGCCAGCAGCGTAGCCGGGGGTGGGAGCGGGGAGCTGTTTTTT
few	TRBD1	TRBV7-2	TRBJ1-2	CASSLKGARGYTF	TGTGCCAGCAGCTTAAAGGGGGCGAGAGGCTACACCTTC